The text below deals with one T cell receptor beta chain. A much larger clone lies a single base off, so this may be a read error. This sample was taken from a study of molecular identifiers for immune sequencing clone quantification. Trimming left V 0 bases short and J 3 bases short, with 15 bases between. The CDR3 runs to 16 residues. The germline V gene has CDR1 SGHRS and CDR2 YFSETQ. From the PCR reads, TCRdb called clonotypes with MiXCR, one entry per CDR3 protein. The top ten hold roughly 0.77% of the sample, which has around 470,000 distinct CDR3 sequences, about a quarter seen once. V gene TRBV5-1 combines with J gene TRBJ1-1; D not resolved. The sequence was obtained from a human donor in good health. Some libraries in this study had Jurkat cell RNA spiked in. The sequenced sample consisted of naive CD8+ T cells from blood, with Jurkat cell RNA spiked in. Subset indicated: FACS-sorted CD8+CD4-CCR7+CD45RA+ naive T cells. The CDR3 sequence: CASSLVSGLFDTEAFF. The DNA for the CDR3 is TGCGCCAGCAGCTTGGTCTCCGGGCTGTTCGACACTGAAGCTTTCTTT.